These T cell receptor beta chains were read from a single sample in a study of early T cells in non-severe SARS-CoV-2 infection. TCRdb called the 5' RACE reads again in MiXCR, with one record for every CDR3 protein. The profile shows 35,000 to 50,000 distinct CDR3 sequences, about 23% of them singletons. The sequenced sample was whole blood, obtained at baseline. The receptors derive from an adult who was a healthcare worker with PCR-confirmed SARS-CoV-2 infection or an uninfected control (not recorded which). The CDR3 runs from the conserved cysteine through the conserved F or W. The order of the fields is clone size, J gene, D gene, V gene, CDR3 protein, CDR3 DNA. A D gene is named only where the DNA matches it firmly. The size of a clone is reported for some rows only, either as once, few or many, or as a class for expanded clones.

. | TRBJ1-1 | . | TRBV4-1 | CASSSRGPGTEAFF | TGCGCCAGCAGCTCCCGGGGACCCGGCACTGAAGCTTTCTTT
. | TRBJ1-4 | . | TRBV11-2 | CASSLVATNEKLFF | TGTGCCAGCAGCTTAGTTGCAACTAATGAAAAACTGTTTTTT
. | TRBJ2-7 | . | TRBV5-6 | CASSLGGLNEQYF | TGTGCCAGCAGCTTGGGGGGGCTGAACGAGCAGTACTTC
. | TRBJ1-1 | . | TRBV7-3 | CASSPQGGLHTEAFF | TGTGCCAGCAGCCCTCAAGGGGGGTTACACACTGAAGCTTTCTTT
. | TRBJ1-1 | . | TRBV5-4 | CASSMIAGTEAFF | TGTGCCAGCAGTATGATAGCTGGAACTGAAGCTTTCTTT
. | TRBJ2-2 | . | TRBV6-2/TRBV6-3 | CASSYSIRAENTGELFF | TGTGCCAGCAGTTACTCGATCAGGGCGGAGAACACCGGGGAGCTGTTTTTT
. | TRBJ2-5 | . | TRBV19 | CASSPTMFGETQYF | TGTGCCAGTAGCCCAACTATGTTTGGGGAGACCCAGTACTTC
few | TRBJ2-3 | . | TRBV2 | CASSRTSPRRDTQYF | TGTGCCAGCAGTCGAACTAGCCCTCGAAGGGATACGCAGTATTTT
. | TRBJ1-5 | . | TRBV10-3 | CAISESRARGNQPQHF | TGTGCCATCAGTGAGTCCCGGGCGAGGGGCAATCAGCCCCAGCATTTT
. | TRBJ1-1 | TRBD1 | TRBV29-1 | CSVAGTGKNTEAFF | TGCAGCGTCGCCGGGACAGGGAAGAACACTGAAGCTTTCTTT
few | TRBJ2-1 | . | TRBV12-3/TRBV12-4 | CASSLAGTSSSYNEQFF | TGTGCCAGCAGTTTAGCAGGGACATCTTCCTCCTACAATGAGCAGTTCTTC